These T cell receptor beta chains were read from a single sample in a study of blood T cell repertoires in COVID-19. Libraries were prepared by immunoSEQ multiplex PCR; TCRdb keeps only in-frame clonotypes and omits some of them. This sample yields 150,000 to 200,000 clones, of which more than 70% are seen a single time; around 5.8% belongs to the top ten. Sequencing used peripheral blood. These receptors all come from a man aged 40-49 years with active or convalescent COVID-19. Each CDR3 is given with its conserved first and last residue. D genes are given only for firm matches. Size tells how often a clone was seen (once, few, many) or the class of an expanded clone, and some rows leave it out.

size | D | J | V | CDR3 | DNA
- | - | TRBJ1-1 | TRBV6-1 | CASSEAGSTEAFF | TGTGCCAGCAGTGAAGCAGGGAGCACTGAAGCTTTCTTT
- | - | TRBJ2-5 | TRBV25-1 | CASSPGTKIETQYF | TGTGCCAGCTCACCCGGGACAAAAATTGAGACCCAGTACTTC
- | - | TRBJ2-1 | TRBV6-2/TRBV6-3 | CASSYAPAGVPPYNEQFF | TGTGCCAGCAGTTACGCGCCAGCCGGGGTACCCCCCTACAATGAGCAGTTCTTC
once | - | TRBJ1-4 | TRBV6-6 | CASTGRQTNEKLFF | TGTGCCAGCACCGGGAGACAGACTAATGAAAAACTGTTTTTT
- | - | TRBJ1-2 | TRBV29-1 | CSVLTAPDGYTF | TGCAGCGTCCTGACAGCCCCTGATGGCTACACCTTC
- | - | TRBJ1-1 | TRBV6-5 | CASSYDPGVGNTEAFF | TGTGCCAGCAGTTACGACCCAGGGGTGGGGAACACTGAAGCTTTCTTT
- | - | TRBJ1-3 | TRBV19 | CASSTREVGSGNTIYF | TGTGCCAGTAGTACCCGGGAAGTCGGCTCTGGAAACACCATATATTTT
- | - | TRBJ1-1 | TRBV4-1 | CASSPGSVTEAFF | TGCGCCAGCAGTCCCGGTTCGGTCACTGAAGCTTTCTTT
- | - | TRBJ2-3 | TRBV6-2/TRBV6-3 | CASSYYRGTDTQYF | TGTGCCAGCAGTTACTACAGGGGCACAGATACGCAGTATTTT
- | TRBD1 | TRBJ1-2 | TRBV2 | CASCPDREFYGYTF | TGTGCCAGCTGCCCAGACAGGGAGTTCTATGGCTACACCTTC
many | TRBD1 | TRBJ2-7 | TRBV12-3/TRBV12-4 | CASRTGQVYEQYF | TGTGCCAGCAGGACGGGACAGGTCTACGAGCAGTACTTC
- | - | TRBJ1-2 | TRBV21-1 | CASRAPGQYYGYTF | TGTGCCAGCAGGGCCCCGGGACAGTACTATGGCTACACCTTC
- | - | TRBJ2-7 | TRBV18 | CASSPNSGNDEQYF | TGTGCCAGCTCACCGAATTCGGGGAACGACGAGCAGTACTTC
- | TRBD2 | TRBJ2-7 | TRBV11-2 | CASTPSGSGGYEQYF | TGTGCCAGCACCCCCTCGGGTAGCGGGGGATACGAGCAGTACTTC
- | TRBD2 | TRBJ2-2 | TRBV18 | CASSPPRLAETGELFF | TGTGCCAGCTCACCTCCGAGACTAGCAGAAACCGGGGAGCTGTTTTTT
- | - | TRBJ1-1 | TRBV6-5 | CASSYGTMNTEAFF | TGTGCCAGCAGTTACGGCACTATGAACACTGAAGCTTTCTTT
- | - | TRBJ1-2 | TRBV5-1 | CASSLTQVTPNYGYTF | TGCGCCAGCAGCTTAACACAGGTCACACCTAACTATGGCTACACCTTC
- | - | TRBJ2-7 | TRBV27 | CASSFQGGTYEQYF | TGTGCCAGCAGTTTCCAGGGAGGAACCTACGAGCAGTACTTC
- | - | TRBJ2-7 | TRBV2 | CASSGQNYEQYF | TGTGCCAGCAGTGGCCAGAACTACGAGCAGTACTTC
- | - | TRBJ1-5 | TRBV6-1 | CASSASGGIENQPQHF | TGTGCCAGCAGTGCAAGCGGGGGAATCGAGAATCAGCCCCAGCATTTT
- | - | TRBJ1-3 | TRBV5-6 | CASSSTYSGNTIYF | TGTGCCAGCAGCTCCACATACTCTGGAAACACCATATATTTT
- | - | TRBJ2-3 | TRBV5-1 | CASSFRSGVGSDTQYF | TGCGCCAGCAGCTTCAGATCCGGGGTAGGGTCAGATACGCAGTATTTT
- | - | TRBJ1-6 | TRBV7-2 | CASSPTVPIWDTYSPLHF | TGTGCCAGCAGCCCGACGGTCCCCATTTGGGACACGTATTCACCCCTCCACTTT
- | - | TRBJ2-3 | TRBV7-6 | CASSLYSQTQYF | TGTGCCAGCAGCTTATATTCCCAGACGCAGTATTTT
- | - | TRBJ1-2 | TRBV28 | CASSLWPYGYTF | TGTGCCAGCAGTTTGTGGCCTTATGGCTACACCTTC
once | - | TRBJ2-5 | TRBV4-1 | CASSQAVSSRDFMREETQYF | TGCGCCAGCAGCCAAGCGGTTTCCTCCAGAGACTTTATGAGAGAGGAGACCCAGTACTTC
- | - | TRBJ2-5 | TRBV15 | CATSRENGGYQETQYF | TGTGCCACCAGCAGAGAGAACGGCGGGTACCAAGAGACCCAGTACTTC
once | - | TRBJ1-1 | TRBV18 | CASSPLSVNTEAFF | TGTGCCAGCTCACCTTTATCTGTGAACACTGAAGCTTTCTTT
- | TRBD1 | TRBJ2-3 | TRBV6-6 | CASNAGQGVDTQYF | TGTGCCAGCAATGCCGGACAGGGGGTAGATACGCAGTATTTT
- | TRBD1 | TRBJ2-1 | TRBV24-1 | CATSDRDRGPYNEQFF | TGTGCCACCAGTGACCGGGACAGGGGGCCTTACAATGAGCAGTTCTTC
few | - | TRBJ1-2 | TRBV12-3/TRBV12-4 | CASSLGHLGYTF | TGTGCCAGCAGTTTGGGACATTTGGGCTACACCTTC
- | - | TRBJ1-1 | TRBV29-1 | CSVAGGADTEAFF | TGCAGCGTGGCGGGGGGGGCGGACACTGAAGCTTTCTTT
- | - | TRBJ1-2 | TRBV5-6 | CASSLDLQGKHYGYTF | TGTGCCAGCAGCTTGGATCTCCAGGGAAAACACTATGGCTACACCTTC
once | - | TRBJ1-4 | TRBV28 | CASSSARAAENEKLFF | TGTGCCAGCAGTTCTGCACGGGCAGCGGAGAACGAAAAACTGTTTTTT
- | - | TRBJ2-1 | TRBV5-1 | CASSLAPGRNEQFF | TGCGCCAGCAGCTTGGCCCCGGGGAGGAATGAGCAGTTCTTC
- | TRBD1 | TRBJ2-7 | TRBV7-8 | CASSSRQGNSYEQYF | TGTGCCAGCAGCTCCAGACAGGGTAACTCCTACGAGCAGTACTTC
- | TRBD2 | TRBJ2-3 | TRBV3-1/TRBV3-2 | CASSQVRGLAGGLYTDTQYF | TGTGCCAGCAGCCAAGTCCGGGGACTAGCGGGGGGCCTGTACACAGATACGCAGTATTTT
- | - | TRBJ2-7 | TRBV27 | CASSSPPGEQYF | TGTGCCAGCAGTTCGCCTCCGGGCGAGCAGTACTTC
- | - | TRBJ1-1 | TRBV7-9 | CASSPQGGPTEAFF | TGTGCCAGCAGCCCCCAGGGAGGGCCTACTGAAGCTTTCTTT
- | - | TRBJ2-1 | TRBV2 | CASSQTTVYNEQFF | TGTGCCAGCAGTCAAACGACAGTCTACAATGAGCAGTTCTTC
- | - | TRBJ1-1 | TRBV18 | CASSLGQQAKAFF | TGTGCCAGCTCCTTAGGACAGCAAGCCAAAGCTTTCTTT
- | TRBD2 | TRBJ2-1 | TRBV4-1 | CASSQDKTSAHYNEQFF | TGCGCCAGCAGCCAAGACAAAACTAGCGCCCACTACAATGAGCAGTTCTTC
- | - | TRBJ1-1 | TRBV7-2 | CASSPQQGTGTEAFF | TGTGCCAGCAGCCCCCAACAGGGTACGGGCACTGAAGCTTTCTTT
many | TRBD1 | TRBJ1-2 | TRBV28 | CASRIGQGGSGYTF | TGTGCCAGCAGGATAGGACAGGGGGGTTCTGGCTACACCTTC
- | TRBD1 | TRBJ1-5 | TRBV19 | CASSTGTGYNQPQHF | TGTGCCAGTAGTACAGGGACAGGGTATAATCAGCCCCAGCATTTT
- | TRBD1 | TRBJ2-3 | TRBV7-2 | CASSLITGGSTDTQYF | TGTGCCAGCAGCTTAATTACAGGGGGAAGCACAGATACGCAGTATTTT
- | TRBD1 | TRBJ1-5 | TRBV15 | CATSRDLGQGVNQPQHF | TGTGCCACCAGCAGAGATCTGGGCCAGGGGGTGAATCAGCCCCAGCATTTT
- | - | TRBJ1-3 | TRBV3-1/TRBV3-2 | CASGGWRSGNTIYF | TGTGCCAGCGGAGGATGGAGGTCTGGAAACACCATATATTTT